Shown below are 2 T cell receptor beta chains from a single sample sequenced in a study of T cell repertoires in cytomegalovirus infection. Their antigens are not known. In TCRdb, the reads were re-called with MiXCR into one record per CDR3 protein. This table has 69,000 or so distinct CDR3 sequences, around 27% appearing once. The source was CD8+ T cells from cultured PBMCs, collected from culture after CMV antigen stimulation. The origin of the receptors is a human donor in good health (CMV status not recorded). Some clones in this sample may be carry-over from other donors' samples.

This clonotype was observed a few times. This chain connects TRBV11-2 to TRBJ2-1; D is perhaps TRBD2 (7 bases). The CDR3 has 17 amino acids. Germline V CDR1 and CDR2: SGHAT, FQNNGV. Trimming removed 5 bases from V and 0 bases from J, with 17 bases in between. The CDR3 bases are TGTGCCAGCAGCCCTAGGGGGGGGGCGAGCTCCTACAATGAGCAGTTCTTC. Protein sequence: CASSPRGGASSYNEQFF.

This sequence joins TRBV18 and TRBJ1-1, with D maybe TRBD1 (5 bases). Germline V lookup: CDR1 KGHSH, CDR2 LQKENI. This CDR3 spans 16 amino acids. V was shortened by 2 bases and J by 0 bases, with 13 bases between the two germline ends. The CDR3 DNA sequence: TGTGCCAGCTCACCAATTGCGGGACCGATGAACACTGAAGCTTTCTTT. This encodes CASSPIAGPMNTEAFF. Together with reference TRBV18 and TRBJ1-1, the CDR3 gives the full variable domain: NAGVMQNPRHLVRRRGQEARLRCSPMKGHSHVYWYRQLPEEGLKFMVYLQKENIIDESGMPKERFSAEFPKEGPSILRIQQVVRGDSAAYFCASSPIAGPMNTEAFFGQGTRLTVV.